The present entry profiles one TCR beta chain with its context. Unexposed donor CD4+ T cells date from about 2011-2018, before the COVID-19 pandemic. The entry originates in a study of CD4 T cells in relation to SARS-CoV-2 and coronaviruses. The CDR3 has 15 amino acids. CDR1 and CDR2 from the germline V gene are SNHLY and FYNNEI. Trimming shortened V by 1 base and J by 4 bases, and 12 bases separated the two germline ends. Profiling relied on immunoSEQ multiplex PCR, and the TCRdb table lists in-frame clones only, not all of them. The sample gives under 65,000 clones, 75% to 90% of which show up once; around 1.5% is in the top ten.

The chain employs TRBV2 and TRBJ2-3; D possibly corresponds to TRBD1 (6 bases). The sequence came from a human donor in good health. Sequenced: memory CD4+ T cells from PBMCs. The CDR3 spells CASSEDYRAADTQYF. CDR3 nucleotide sequence: TGTGCCAGCAGTGAAGATTACAGGGCCGCAGATACGCAGTATTTT.